This is a list of T cell receptor beta chains from one sample in a study of T cell responses to AZD1222 COVID-19 vaccine. Some clones are missing from TCRdb's copy, which holds only in-frame ones; the method was immunoSEQ multiplex PCR. The top ten hold under 2% of the sample, which has some 150,000 clones, around 90% seen once. The source material was peripheral blood, sampled 28 days after the second AZD1222 dose. The receptors come from an adult who received the AZD1222 COVID-19 vaccine. The CDR3 runs from the conserved cysteine through the conserved F or W. D genes are given only for firm matches. The listing skips clone size in some rows; elsewhere it reads once, few, many or a size class.

clone size	V gene	J gene	D gene	CDR3 DNA	CDR3 protein
.	TRBV3-1/TRBV3-2	TRBJ1-2	.	TGTGCCAGCAGCCAAGATTCGGTGGGCTACACCTTC	CASSQDSVGYTF
.	TRBV24-1	TRBJ2-1	TRBD1	TGTGCCACCAGTGACCTTCACCGACAGGGGGCTGGGAATGAGCAGTTCTTC	CATSDLHRQGAGNEQFF
.	TRBV29-1	TRBJ2-1	.	TGCAGCGTTGAAGAAGCGAACGGACACCTTGAGCAGTTCTTC	CSVEEANGHLEQFF
few	TRBV7-3	TRBJ1-2	.	TGTGCCAGCAGCTCCCGGAGGAGAGGGCAGGGGTATGGCTACACCTTC	CASSSRRRGQGYGYTF
.	TRBV2	TRBJ1-2	TRBD1	TGTGCCAGAAAGTCGAGAACAGGGGAGGACACCTTC	CARKSRTGEDTF
.	TRBV19	TRBJ1-1	TRBD1	TGTGCCAGTAGCTGGGGACAGGGAAACACTGAAGCTTTCTTT	CASSWGQGNTEAFF
.	TRBV7-9	TRBJ1-2	.	TGTGCCAGCAGCGAACTAGCTAACTATGGCTACACCTTC	CASSELANYGYTF
.	TRBV30	TRBJ2-7	TRBD1	TGTGCCTGGAGTGTCAACTCAGGGACAGCCTCCGAGCAGTACTTC	CAWSVNSGTASEQYF
.	TRBV11-2	TRBJ1-1	.	TGTGCCAGCAGCCCCTTCGGTCACGGGGCCACTGAAGCTTTCTTT	CASSPFGHGATEAFF
.	TRBV28	TRBJ1-5	TRBD1	TGTGCCACGTACTACAACAGGGGGCAGAGACAGCCCCAGCATTTT	CATYYNRGQRQPQHF
.	TRBV24-1	TRBJ2-1	.	TGTGCCACCAGTGATATTCAGGACCTCTACAATGAGCAGTTCTTC	CATSDIQDLYNEQFF
.	TRBV11-2	TRBJ2-1	.	TGTGCCAGCAGCTTAGATGTTCCTACCTACAATGAGCAGTTCTTC	CASSLDVPTYNEQFF
.	TRBV15	TRBJ1-1	.	TGTGCCACCAGCAGAGTACCGAGTAACACTGAAGCTTTCTTT	CATSRVPSNTEAFF
.	TRBV5-1	TRBJ1-1	.	TGCGCCAGCAGACAACAGGTGGGGGACACTGAAGCTTTCTTT	CASRQQVGDTEAFF
.	TRBV13	TRBJ2-2	.	TGTGCCAGCAGCCTCGAGGGAACCGGGGAGCTGTTTTTT	CASSLEGTGELFF
.	TRBV5-4	TRBJ2-3	TRBD1	TGTGCCAGCAGGGGGACAGGGCCTAGCACAGATACGCAGTATTTT	CASRGTGPSTDTQYF
.	TRBV28	TRBJ2-1	TRBD2	TGTGCCAGCGGGACTAGCGGGAGAGTGGGCAATGAGCAGTTCTTC	CASGTSGRVGNEQFF
.	TRBV10-1	TRBJ1-1	.	TGCGCCAGCAGTTTTGGACCGGCGACTGAAGCTTTCTTT	CASSFGPATEAFF
.	TRBV7-2	TRBJ2-1	.	TGTGCCAGCAGCCCCCTGGGGACGCATGAGCAGTTCTTC	CASSPLGTHEQFF
.	TRBV27	TRBJ2-3	TRBD2	TGTGCCAGCAGTTTGAACCCGGGACTAGCGGGAGGGTACACAGATACGCAGTATTTT	CASSLNPGLAGGYTDTQYF
few	TRBV19	TRBJ2-7	.	TGTGCCAGTAGTATCGGGTGGCCCTACGAGCAGTACTTC	CASSIGWPYEQYF
.	TRBV18	TRBJ1-1	.	TGTGCCAGCTCACCACCGGGGGACACTGAAGCTTTCTTT	CASSPPGDTEAFF
.	TRBV4-1	TRBJ1-5	.	TGCGCCAGCAGCCCTCAAACTCGGCAGCCCCAGCATTTT	CASSPQTRQPQHF